A selection of T cell receptor beta chains follows, all from one sample in a study of memory CD4+ T cells and cytomegalovirus serostatus. TCRdb's copy holds only in-frame clones and misses some; the assay was immunoSEQ multiplex PCR. The sample contains roughly 50,000 clones, roughly 78% of which appear only once. Input material: memory CD4+ T cells from blood. Receptors originate from an adult in good health and CMV-seronegative. CDR3s include the opening cysteine and the closing phenylalanine or tryptophan. The D gene is left open where the match is weak. Expanded clones are given a class, and other clones once, few, many or no size at all.

size: .; V: TRBV9; D: .; J: TRBJ2-1; DNA: TGTGCCAAAAATCTAGCGTGTCCCTACAATGAGCAGTTCTTC; CDR3: CAKNLACPYNEQFF
size: .; V: TRBV7-9; D: .; J: TRBJ1-2; DNA: TGTGCCAGCAGCTTAGAGACAAGCCCCTATGGCTACACCTTC; CDR3: CASSLETSPYGYTF
size: .; V: TRBV28; D: .; J: TRBJ2-6; DNA: TGTGCCAGCACGGGGGGCGGGAACTCTGGGGCCAACGTCCTGACTTTC; CDR3: CASTGGGNSGANVLTF
size: .; V: TRBV5-1; D: TRBD2; J: TRBJ2-7; DNA: TGCGCCAGCAGCTCGGAAGGGACTAGCGGGGTGGTTCTCTCCTACGAGCAGTACTTC; CDR3: CASSSEGTSGVVLSYEQYF
size: many; V: TRBV27; D: .; J: TRBJ2-1; DNA: TGTGCCAGCAGACAACAGGGGGGGCTCCTAACTGAGCAGTTCTTC; CDR3: CASRQQGGLLTEQFF
size: .; V: TRBV5-4; D: .; J: TRBJ2-5; DNA: TGTGCCAGCAGCCCAGCCAGGGGCAGGGCGTCCCAAGAGACCCAGTACTTC; CDR3: CASSPARGRASQETQYF
size: .; V: TRBV9; D: .; J: TRBJ2-1; DNA: TGTGCCAGCAGCGAGGTTAGAGGTAGCGGCGGAAATGAGCAGTTCTTC; CDR3: CASSEVRGSGGNEQFF
size: .; V: TRBV19; D: .; J: TRBJ2-1; DNA: TGTGCCACCCACTCAAGCCGTAGCTCCTACAATGAGCAGTTCTTC; CDR3: CATHSSRSSYNEQFF
size: .; V: TRBV9; D: TRBD1; J: TRBJ2-5; DNA: TGTGCCAGCAGCGTAGCAGGGGGCGGTATCGAGACCCAGTACTTC; CDR3: CASSVAGGGIETQYF
size: once; V: TRBV5-8; D: .; J: TRBJ1-1; DNA: TGTGCCAGCAGCTTGCTTCTAGGTAAGACTGAAGCTTTCTTT; CDR3: CASSLLLGKTEAFF
size: .; V: TRBV19; D: TRBD1; J: TRBJ1-2; DNA: TGTGCCAGTAGTTTACAGGGGATAAGAGGCTACACCTTC; CDR3: CASSLQGIRGYTF
size: once; V: TRBV30; D: TRBD2; J: TRBJ2-5; DNA: TGTGCCTGGAGTCTAGGGGCCGGGAGGGAGACCCAGTACTTC; CDR3: CAWSLGAGRETQYF
size: .; V: TRBV9; D: .; J: TRBJ1-2; DNA: TGTGCCAGCAGCGTATGGACAGAGGCCCGAGGGGGCTATGGCTACACCTTC; CDR3: CASSVWTEARGGYGYTF
size: .; V: TRBV18; D: .; J: TRBJ2-4; DNA: TGTGCCAGCTCACCATGGGAAACCAAAAACATTCAGTACTTC; CDR3: CASSPWETKNIQYF
size: .; V: TRBV14; D: TRBD1; J: TRBJ2-2; DNA: TGTGCCAGCAGTACAGGACAGGCGGTCACCGGGGAGCTGTTTTTT; CDR3: CASSTGQAVTGELFF
size: once; V: TRBV6-5; D: .; J: TRBJ1-1; DNA: TGTGCCAGCAAAAGATCATTCTCTGAAGCTTTCTTT; CDR3: CASKRSFSEAFF
size: .; V: TRBV2; D: TRBD1; J: TRBJ2-7; DNA: TGTGCCAGCAGTGAAGACAGGGGGTACTGGTACGAGCAGTACTTC; CDR3: CASSEDRGYWYEQYF
size: .; V: TRBV5-4; D: TRBD1; J: TRBJ2-3; DNA: TGTGCCAGCAGCTTCGGACAGGGAACGAGCACAGATACGCAGTATTTT; CDR3: CASSFGQGTSTDTQYF
size: .; V: TRBV28; D: TRBD2; J: TRBJ2-2; DNA: TGTGCCAGCAAAGCCGGGAGGGCCGGGGAGCTGTTTTTT; CDR3: CASKAGRAGELFF
size: .; V: TRBV5-1; D: .; J: TRBJ1-1; DNA: TGCGCCAGCAGCGTGTCAACCTTAGAGAACACTGAAGCTTTCTTT; CDR3: CASSVSTLENTEAFF
size: .; V: TRBV6-1; D: TRBD1; J: TRBJ2-3; DNA: TGTGCCAGCAGTGAAGCTACAGGGGTGGCAGATACGCAGTATTTT; CDR3: CASSEATGVADTQYF
size: .; V: TRBV19; D: .; J: TRBJ2-1; DNA: TGTGCCAGTAGTCCATACCCTGCCCCAGGGCAGTTCTTC; CDR3: CASSPYPAPGQFF
size: once; V: TRBV5-1; D: .; J: TRBJ2-6; DNA: TGCGCCAGCAGCTTCGGGATCTTCTCCTCTGGGGCCAACGTCCTGACTTTC; CDR3: CASSFGIFSSGANVLTF
size: .; V: TRBV5-6; D: .; J: TRBJ1-6; DNA: TGTGCCAGCAGCCCAGCGGGGGGAGATTCACCCCTCCACTTT; CDR3: CASSPAGGDSPLHF
size: few; V: TRBV9; D: TRBD2; J: TRBJ2-5; DNA: TGTGCCAGCAGCCCCGTGTCGGGACTAGCGGGAGAGACCCAGTACTTC; CDR3: CASSPVSGLAGETQYF
size: .; V: TRBV7-2; D: TRBD2; J: TRBJ2-5; DNA: TGTGCCAGCAGCTCTACTAGCGCGCAAGAGACCCAGTACTTC; CDR3: CASSSTSAQETQYF
size: once; V: TRBV11-1; D: .; J: TRBJ2-2; DNA: TGTGCCAGCAGCTCCCGGGGGGCGGAAAACACCGGGGAGCTGTTTTTT; CDR3: CASSSRGAENTGELFF
size: .; V: TRBV14; D: .; J: TRBJ2-1; DNA: TGTGCCAGCAGCCAAGTGCGGTACGGGGAGCAGTTCTTC; CDR3: CASSQVRYGEQFF
size: .; V: TRBV25-1; D: TRBD1; J: TRBJ1-4; DNA: TGTGCCAGCAGTGAGTCCCAGAGGGACAGGGCTAGGGCTTTGCTGTTTTTT; CDR3: CASSESQRDRARALLFF
size: .; V: TRBV12-2; D: .; J: TRBJ2-3; DNA: TGTGCAAGTCGCTTAGCGCCGGGTCAGCAAATGGGTACAGATACGCAGTATTTT; CDR3: CASRLAPGQQMGTDTQYF
size: .; V: TRBV27; D: TRBD1; J: TRBJ2-2; DNA: TGTGCCAGCCAACCGACAGGGGCTACCAACACCGGGGAGCTGTTTTTT; CDR3: CASQPTGATNTGELFF
size: .; V: TRBV30; D: TRBD2; J: TRBJ2-5; DNA: TGTGCCTGGAGTGAAGTGCGGGGGGGCTTAGAGACCCAGTACTTC; CDR3: CAWSEVRGGLETQYF
size: .; V: TRBV30; D: .; J: TRBJ1-3; DNA: TGTGCCTGGAGTGTCGACAGCGGAAACACCATATATTTT; CDR3: CAWSVDSGNTIYF
size: .; V: TRBV28; D: .; J: TRBJ2-1; DNA: TGTGCCAGCAGTTTCCCACCGGGCGTGGATGAGCAGTTCTTC; CDR3: CASSFPPGVDEQFF
size: .; V: TRBV5-1; D: TRBD1; J: TRBJ2-5; DNA: TGCGCCAGCAGCAAAGGACAGGGCGAGGGTTCCCAAGAGACCCAGTACTTC; CDR3: CASSKGQGEGSQETQYF
size: .; V: TRBV20-1; D: .; J: TRBJ2-2; DNA: TGCAGTGCCCCCTCGGGTAGGGAGCTGTTTTTT; CDR3: CSAPSGRELFF
size: .; V: TRBV2; D: TRBD1; J: TRBJ2-3; DNA: TGTGCCAGCAGCACGACGACAGGGACAACGCAGTATTTT; CDR3: CASSTTTGTTQYF
size: .; V: TRBV5-4; D: TRBD1; J: TRBJ2-2; DNA: TGTGCCAGCAGCTTGGGACAGGGGGCACTCACCGGGGAGCTGTTTTTT; CDR3: CASSLGQGALTGELFF
size: .; V: TRBV2; D: .; J: TRBJ1-4; DNA: TGTGCCAGCCTAGGGCAATCACGGGCTGAAAAACTGTTTTTT; CDR3: CASLGQSRAEKLFF
size: .; V: TRBV30; D: .; J: TRBJ1-5; DNA: TGTGCCTGGAGTGTAGCGATGACACAGGGAAATCAGCCCCAGCATTTT; CDR3: CAWSVAMTQGNQPQHF
size: .; V: TRBV6-5; D: TRBD1; J: TRBJ1-2; DNA: TGTGCCAGCAAAACCGGGACAGCCCTCTATGGCTACACCTTC; CDR3: CASKTGTALYGYTF
size: .; V: TRBV6-6; D: .; J: TRBJ2-7; DNA: TGTGCCAGCAGTTACCGCGTGGGGACCGCCTACGAGCAGTACTTC; CDR3: CASSYRVGTAYEQYF
size: .; V: TRBV28; D: .; J: TRBJ2-2; DNA: TGTGCCAGCAGTTTACCCGGGCAACGGAACACCGGGGAGCTGTTTTTT; CDR3: CASSLPGQRNTGELFF
size: .; V: TRBV28; D: TRBD1; J: TRBJ2-3; DNA: TGTGCCAGCAGGGACGCCGGGACAGGGACCACAGATACGCAGTATTTT; CDR3: CASRDAGTGTTDTQYF
size: .; V: TRBV27; D: .; J: TRBJ2-7; DNA: TGTGCCACCCTTCCAGTGTACGAGCAGTACTTC; CDR3: CATLPVYEQYF
size: .; V: TRBV7-6; D: .; J: TRBJ1-5; DNA: TGTGCCAGCAGTCGGCAGGCCAATCAGCCCCAGCATTTT; CDR3: CASSRQANQPQHF
size: .; V: TRBV4-2; D: TRBD2; J: TRBJ2-5; DNA: TGTGCCAGCAGCCCCCGTATCCTGGGAGCGGGGGGCCAAGAGACCCAGTACTTC; CDR3: CASSPRILGAGGQETQYF
size: .; V: TRBV7-9; D: .; J: TRBJ2-2; DNA: TGTGCCAGCAGCTTCAGCATGAACACCGGGGAGCTGTTTTTT; CDR3: CASSFSMNTGELFF
size: .; V: TRBV2; D: .; J: TRBJ1-2; DNA: TGTGCCAGCGTCGAGACCCCAAGGACAGCATGCACCTTC; CDR3: CASVETPRTACTF
size: .; V: TRBV30; D: TRBD2; J: TRBJ2-3; DNA: TGTGCCTGGAGCCCGGGACTAGCGGGAGAGGGTCTGTATTTT; CDR3: CAWSPGLAGEGLYF
size: once; V: TRBV20-1; D: TRBD1; J: TRBJ1-1; DNA: TGCAGTGCTACCCCCGGGACAGCAGCTTTCTTT; CDR3: CSATPGTAAFF
size: .; V: TRBV5-1; D: TRBD2; J: TRBJ2-3; DNA: TGCGCCAGCAGCTTGAATGCGGGAGCTAGCACAGATACGCAGTATTTT; CDR3: CASSLNAGASTDTQYF
size: .; V: TRBV6-1; D: TRBD2; J: TRBJ2-7; DNA: TGTGCCAGCAGTGAGAGTAGCGGGGGGTTCTTCGAGCAGTACTTC; CDR3: CASSESSGGFFEQYF
size: .; V: TRBV7-6; D: TRBD1; J: TRBJ1-1; DNA: TGTGCCAGCAGCTTAGTGAGACAGGGACTAGCTGAAGCTTTCTTT; CDR3: CASSLVRQGLAEAFF
size: .; V: TRBV5-6; D: .; J: TRBJ1-6; DNA: TGTGCCAGCAGCTTGGGGAGCTCCTATAATTCACCCCTCCACTTT; CDR3: CASSLGSSYNSPLHF
size: few; V: TRBV7-6; D: .; J: TRBJ2-7; DNA: TGTGCCAGCAGCTTAGATCGGGCGGGACGCTCCTCCTACGAGCAGTACTTC; CDR3: CASSLDRAGRSSYEQYF
size: .; V: TRBV6-6; D: .; J: TRBJ2-3; DNA: TGTGCCAGCATCTTCCGGGCTCCTGGCACAGATACGCAGTATTTT; CDR3: CASIFRAPGTDTQYF